One sample yielded the 10 T cell receptor beta chains listed below, sequenced in a study of metastatic and nonmetastatic thyroid tumors. MiXCR was used by TCRdb to re-call the PCR reads. The sample holds under 20,000 clones, 34% seen once. Prior to thyroid surgery, none of the patients had received any treatment. Sequencing was done on a sample of tumor tissue. The origin of the receptors is a male donor with papillary thyroid cancer or a benign thyroid nodule (not recorded which). Some clones in this sample may be carry-over from other donors' samples.

The sample holds many counts of this clone. The rearrangement uses TRBV7-2 and TRBJ2-6, with no clear D. CDR3 length: 14 amino acids. Germline values: CDR1 SGHTA, CDR2 FQGNSA. Between the trimmed V and J ends, which lost 5 bases and 2 bases, there was a span of 7 bases. The CDR3 bases are TGTGCCAGCAGCCTAATGGCTGGGGCCAACGTCCTGACTTTC. Translating it yields CASSLMAGANVLTF.

This clone showed up many times. The gene calls are TRBV28 and TRBJ2-3; TRBD2 aligns across 9 bases. This CDR3 region has 16 residues. With V trimmed by 6 bases and J by 1 base, 8 bases remained unmatched. Germline CDR1 MDHEN, CDR2 SYDVKM. The CDR3 nucleotides read TGTGCCAGCAGCCCCTTACTAGCGGGTCGCACAGATACGCAGTATTTT. It translates to CASSPLLAGRTDTQYF.

The table lists this clone with a few counts. The chain links TRBV10-3 to TRBJ1-5, with no clear D. Germline V lookup: CDR1 ENHRY, CDR2 SYGVKD. V was clipped by 5 bases and J by 2 bases, with 10 bases between them. This CDR3 comprises 14 residues. DNA of the CDR3: TGTGCCATCAGTTATCGGTGTGGCAATCAGCCCCAGCATTTT. Translated: CAISYRCGNQPQHF.

The chain is built from TRBV6-2 or TRBV6-3 and TRBJ2-2, with 11 positions matching TRBD2. CDR3 length equals 14 residues. The germline V gene encodes CDR1 MNHEY and CDR2 SVGEGT. With V trimmed by 8 bases and J by 4 bases, 3 bases remained unmatched. CDR3 amino acids: CASRGLAGTGELFF. In DNA form, the CDR3 reads TGTGCCAGCCGAGGACTAGCGGGCACCGGGGAGCTGTTTTTT.

The rearrangement uses TRBV5-1 and TRBJ2-2; D is unclear. The CDR3 covers 14 residues. V shed 0 bases and J shed 3 bases, with 6 bases lying between them. Germline V gene lookup returns CDR1 SGHRS and CDR2 YFSETQ. The CDR3 region has the DNA TGCGCCAGCAGCTTGGGGCAGTACACCGGGGAGCTGTTTTTT. It codes for CASSLGQYTGELFF.

This clone is medium-sized by share. This same CDR3 is encoded by further DNA sequences in the sample. V gene TRBV6-2 or TRBV6-3 combines with J gene TRBJ2-5, with a possible D match to TRBD2 (5 bases). Germline V lookup: CDR1 MNHEY, CDR2 SVGEGT. The V end lost 4 bases, the J end lost 2 bases, and 14 bases lay between the germline ends. The CDR3 covers 15 residues. Here the CDR3 reads CASSFGGREQETQYF. Written as DNA, the CDR3 is TGTGCCAGCAGTTTTGGAGGACGCGAACAAGAGACCCAGTACTTC.

The chain uses TRBV9 and TRBJ2-5, with 9 bases lining up with TRBD2. The junction had 9 bases not matched to a gene; V was cut back by 4 bases and J by 2 bases. This CDR3 is built from 16 residues. Germline CDR1 SGDLS, CDR2 YYNGEE. The CDR3 DNA sequence: TGTGCCAGCAGCCGGGGAGGACTAGCGCCGCAAGAGACCCAGTACTTC. The encoded protein is CASSRGGLAPQETQYF. Based on the CDR3 plus reference TRBV9 and TRBJ2-5, the full variable domain is DSGVTQTPKHLITATGQRVTLRCSPRSGDLSVYWYQQSLDQGLQFLIQYYNGEERAKGNILERFSAQQFPDLHSELNLSSLELGDSALYFCASSRGGLAPQETQYFGPGTRLLVL.

This clone occurred a few times. An end of the junction does not agree with germline; a read error may underlie this. The chain is built from TRBV6-1 and TRBJ1-1; D is unclear. The CDR3 length is 13 residues. Germline assignment: CDR1 MNHNS and CDR2 SASEGT. The CDR3 region is CASRGFVNTEDLF. The CDR3 DNA is TGTGCCAGCAGGGGCTTTGTGAACACTGAAGATTTATTT.

The V gene is TRBV11-2, the J gene TRBJ2-3; D is unclear. The germline V gene encodes CDR1 SGHAT and CDR2 FQNNGV. The V end was cut by 0 bases, the J end by 2 bases, with 21 bases between. The CDR3 has 19 amino acids. CDR3 amino acids: CASSLDPERNSLATDTQYF. CDR3 DNA: TGTGCCAGCAGCTTAGACCCCGAGCGAAATAGCTTAGCCACAGATACGCAGTATTTT.

This clone was observed once. The gene calls are TRBV5-1 and TRBJ2-7; D call uncertain. Germline CDR1 reads SGHRS; CDR2 reads YFSETQ. There are 12 residues in the CDR3. Trimming took 4 bases from V and 0 from J, leaving 5 bases between them. CDR3 nucleotide sequence: TGCGCCAGCAGCGCCTACTCCTACGAGCAGTACTTC. Protein sequence: CASSAYSYEQYF.